This T cell receptor beta chain is drawn from a study of cytomegalovirus exposure and HLA in healthy donors. Study-level background: Earlier findings included some 120 million unique TCR beta sequences obtained from 150 million to 200 million T cells.

V lost 4 bases and J lost 5; bases outside the gene matches: 10. Per the germline V gene, CDR1 is LGHNA and CDR2 is YSLEER. The CDR3 has 15 residues. PCR employed 60 Vbeta and 13 Jbeta primers. Profiling relied on immunoSEQ multiplex PCR, and the TCRdb table lists in-frame clones only, not all of them. This table has nearly 110,000 clones, just over 70% appearing once. Concerning this clone itself: Its cognate antigen is unknown.

Study results and limitations: The majority of CMV-associated TCR beta chains were reported as apparently HLA-restricted in a later analysis.

The chain is built from TRBV4-3 and TRBJ1-1; the match to TRBD1 covers 7 bases. The sample taken for sequencing was PBMCs. The clonotype originates from a boy aged 5-17 years in good health and CMV-seronegative. The CDR3 sequence is CASSLRAGGWTEAFF. CDR3 nucleotide sequence: TGCGCCAGCAGCCTAAGGGCAGGGGGATGGACTGAAGCTTTCTTT.